The 15 T cell receptor beta chains presented below share a single source sample, sequenced in a study of Graves' ophthalmopathy and Graves' hyperthyroidism. Amplified material comprised TCR beta CDR3 regions derived from RNA transcripts. Following a first-round RT-PCR that used HTBI primers, a second-round multiplex PCR was carried out. TCRdb re-derived calls from the multiplex PCR reads in MiXCR, one entry per CDR3 protein. The table records about 740,000 distinct CDR3 sequences, approximately 40% of them present only once. The sequenced sample consisted of peripheral blood. The receptors derive from an adult man with Graves' ophthalmopathy.

This clonotype was counted a few times. The chain combines TRBV2 with TRBJ2-6; tentatively, D is TRBD1 (6 bases). V was pared by 5 bases and J by 4 bases, with 21 bases between. The CDR3 is made up of 18 amino acids. Germline CDR1 and CDR2: SNHLY and FYNNEI. CDR3 in amino acids: CASSPTGTSLTGANVLTF. As DNA, the CDR3 is TGTGCCAGCAGTCCTACCGGGACATCCTTAACAGGGGCCAACGTCCTGACTTTC.

This clonotype was seen many times. The chain combines TRBV7-8 with TRBJ2-7, with 14 bases identical to TRBD2. Germline values: CDR1 SGHVS, CDR2 FQNEAQ. V gave up 0 bases and J gave up 5 bases; unmatched junction bases: 3. The CDR3 spans 16 residues. In DNA, the CDR3 is TGTGCCAGCAGCTTAGCAGGACTAGCGGGGGGCGACGAGCAGTACTTC. Its protein is CASSLAGLAGGDEQYF.

This clonotype was seen many times. The chain uses TRBV15 and TRBJ2-7; weak D call: TRBD2 (6 bases). Germline V gene sequence: CDR1 LNHNV, CDR2 YYDKDF (reference sequence). The CDR3 runs 15 residues. Trimming cost V 6 bases and J 3 bases, with 18 bases left between them. The CDR3 sequence is CATSPNTGSLYEQYF. The CDR3 region has the DNA TGTGCCACCAGTCCGAATACCGGGAGCCTCTACGAGCAGTACTTC.

This clonotype was counted ten times or more. The gene calls are TRBV20-1 and TRBJ2-5; D is ambiguous. Germline V CDR1 and CDR2: DFQATT, SNEGSKA (reference sequence). The V gene lost 0 bases and the J gene lost 4 bases, with 9 bases spanning the gap. This CDR3 has 13 amino acids. The CDR3 region is CSARDPRAETQYF. The CDR3 nucleotides are TGCAGTGCTAGAGATCCAAGGGCAGAGACCCAGTACTTC.

The J gene is TRBJ1-1, the V gene TRBV10-2; D is unclear. This CDR3 has 15 amino acids. V was clipped by 0 bases and J by 1 base, with 9 bases between them. Germline V lookup: CDR1 WSHSY, CDR2 SAAADI. CDR3 in amino acids: CASSESGQRNTEAFF. The DNA for the CDR3 is TGCGCCAGCAGTGAGTCAGGGCAAAGGAACACTGAAGCTTTCTTT.

This clonotype was seen repeatedly, ten times or more. The chain combines TRBV7-9 with TRBJ2-7, with 7 nucleotides matching TRBD1. The length of the CDR3 is 15 residues. Looked up from germline, CDR1 is SEHNR and CDR2 is FQNEAQ (reference sequence). Losses at the gene ends were 5 bases for V and 6 bases for J; bases not matched to a gene: 13. The DNA for the CDR3 is TGTGCCAGCAGCCCCTCGACAGGGTCCTCTTCCGAGCAGTACTTC. This translates into CASSPSTGSSSEQYF.

This clonotype appeared a few times. This chain joins TRBV7-9 and TRBJ2-3; D is unresolved. CDR3 length: 12 amino acids. CDR1 and CDR2 (germline): SEHNR, FQNEAQ (reference sequence). V lost 5 bases and J 4 bases, leaving 7 bases between the germline ends. CDR3 loop: CASSPKADTQYF. The CDR3 nucleotides read TGTGCCAGCAGCCCGAAAGCAGATACGCAGTATTTT.

This clonotype was found a few times. The J gene is TRBJ1-6, the V gene TRBV20-1, with TRBD1 matching 7 bases. There are 14 residues in the CDR3. J gave up 4 bases and V 7 bases, and 7 bases lay outside the gene matches. The V gene's germline CDR1 is DFQATT and CDR2 SNEGSKA (reference sequence). CDR3 sequence reads: CSVRWDSYNSPLHF. The CDR3 DNA is TGCAGTGTTCGCTGGGACAGTTATAATTCACCCCTCCACTTT.

J is TRBJ2-5 and V is TRBV25-1; TRBD1 matches at 7 bases. V dropped 3 bases and J dropped 5; count of bases not matched to a gene: 21. Per germline, CDR1 MGHDK and CDR2 SYGVNS. The CDR3 spans 19 residues. The CDR3 sequence: CASSDFGDRPSKPDETQYF. The DNA for the CDR3 is TGTGCCAGCAGTGATTTTGGGGACAGACCTTCCAAACCCGATGAGACCCAGTACTTC.

This clonotype was found a few times. The rearrangement uses TRBV29-1 and TRBJ2-7; D is ambiguous. Germline V gene lookup returns CDR1 SQVTM and CDR2 ANQGSEA. The length of the CDR3 is 14 residues. Trimming pared 2 bases from V and 0 bases from J, leaving 11 bases between. The CDR3 DNA sequence: TGCAGCGTTGAATTAGATTTCAGCTCCTACGAGCAGTACTTC. Protein sequence: CSVELDFSSYEQYF.

J is TRBJ2-5 and V is TRBV11-2; no definite D call. This CDR3 has 14 amino acids. The V and J ends lost 3 bases and 0 bases respectively, with 8 bases between them. Germline loops: CDR1 SGHAT, CDR2 FQNNGV. CDR3 sequence reads: CASSFWQDQETQYF. DNA of the CDR3: TGTGCCAGCAGCTTTTGGCAAGACCAAGAGACCCAGTACTTC.

CDR3 nucleotide sequence: TGTGCCACCAGTGATCCCGGACAGGACGAGCAGTACTTC. This encodes CATSDPGQDEQYF. V and J are TRBV24-1 and TRBJ2-7, with 7 positions matching TRBD1. The CDR3 runs to 13 residues. Germline CDR1 reads KGHDR; CDR2 reads SFDVKD. The junction had 3 bases not matched to a gene; V was cut back by 3 bases and J by 5 bases.

The chain combines TRBV15 with TRBJ2-5, with D possibly matching TRBD1 (6 bases). The CDR3 spans 16 residues. Germline V gene sequence: CDR1 LNHNV, CDR2 YYDKDF (reference sequence). The V and J ends lost 1 base and 5 bases respectively, with 17 bases between them. The CDR3 loop is CATSRGTAYGWETQYF. CDR3 nucleotide sequence: TGTGCCACCAGCAGAGGGACAGCCTATGGCTGGGAGACCCAGTACTTC.

As regards this clonotype: Because it lacks the conserved phenylalanine or tryptophan at the end, this CDR3 is likely a read error. The CDR3 reads CSARSAGTDTQYH. The CDR3 DNA sequence: TGCAGCGCCCGGAGCGCAGGCACAGATACGCAGTATCAC. The chain joins TRBV29-1 to TRBJ2-3, with D uncertain. Germline loops: CDR1 SQVTM, CDR2 ANQGSEA. The germline V and J ends were trimmed by 7 bases and 1 base, with 12 bases remaining between them. The CDR3 has 13 amino acids.

This chain connects TRBV10-3 to TRBJ1-2, with 9 bases matching TRBD1. CDR1 is ENHRY and CDR2 is SYGVKD in the germline V gene. This CDR3 comprises 14 residues. Trimming cost V 10 bases and J 5 bases; bases outside gene matches: 11. CDR3 nucleotide sequence: TGTGCCAGCACCGTGAGACAGGGGGGGTATGGCTACACCTTC. It encodes CASTVRQGGYGYTF.